The 24 T cell receptor beta chains in this list originate from one sample, sequenced in a study of cytomegalovirus exposure and HLA in healthy donors. A multiplex PCR was run with 60 Vbeta primers and 13 Jbeta primers. Measured with immunoSEQ multiplex PCR; TCRdb has only the in-frame clones, and not every one. Of about 200,000 clones listed, more than 65% were seen once; the top ten hold around 1.7%. The specimen sequenced was PBMCs. The receptors here all came from a man in his forties or fifties in good health and CMV-seronegative.

In DNA, the CDR3 is TGTGCCAGCGGGGGGGACGGAAACACTGAAGCTTTCTTT. Protein: CASGGDGNTEAFF. The chain combines TRBV7-2 with TRBJ1-1; maybe TRBD1 (5 bases). Trimming stripped 8 bases from V and 2 bases from J, with 12 bases between. Germline V gives CDR1 SGHTA, CDR2 FQGNSA. There are 13 residues in the CDR3.

This chain connects TRBV13 to TRBJ2-1; TRBD2 matches at 11 bases. Germline V gene lookup returns CDR1 PRHDT and CDR2 FYEKMQ (reference sequence). The CDR3 has 18 residues. The V segment lost 4 bases and the J segment 3 bases; nucleotides outside the gene matches: 11. The CDR3, as DNA: TGTGCCAGCAGCTACCGGACTAGCGGGCGCGTACTCTACAATGAGCAGTTCTTC. Encoded protein: CASSYRTSGRVLYNEQFF.

The gene calls are TRBV6-6 and TRBJ2-1; 7 nucleotides align to TRBD2. CDR3 size: 15 residues. V shed 4 bases, J shed 2 bases, and the junction held 5 bases outside the gene matches. CDR1 and CDR2 from the germline V gene are MNHNY and SVGAGI (reference sequence). The CDR3 DNA sequence: TGTGCCAGCAGTTTAGCGGGTGGGACCTACAATGAGCAGTTCTTC. Translating it yields CASSLAGGTYNEQFF.

The chain is built from TRBV5-1 and TRBJ2-5, with 9 positions matching TRBD2. The end of the DNA aligns better with TRBJ2-7, so the J call may be wrong. The CDR3 runs 18 residues. CDR1 SGHRS and CDR2 YFSETQ come from the germline V gene. CDR3 nucleotides: TGCGCCAGCAGCAAAGGTGGGTGGGTAGCGGGAGTGACCTACGAGCAGTACTTC. It encodes CASSKGGWVAGVTYEQYF.

The rearrangement joins TRBV4-1 to TRBJ2-2; 7 nucleotides match TRBD2. The CDR3 is 16 amino acids. Germline V gene lookup returns CDR1 MGHRA and CDR2 YSYEKL. After removal of 1 base from V and 4 bases from J, the junction contained 6 bases not matched to a gene. The DNA of the CDR3 is TGCGCCAGCAGCCAAGTGGAGCGGGGCCTCACCGGGGAGCTGTTTTTT. This gives the protein CASSQVERGLTGELFF.

The V gene is TRBV30, the J gene TRBJ1-5, with 7 bases matching TRBD1. V shed 0 bases, J shed 6 bases, and the junction held 8 bases outside the gene matches. The CDR3 is 15 amino acids. Germline CDR1 GTSNPN, CDR2 SVGIG (reference sequence). Here the CDR3 DNA reads TGTGCCTGGAGTGTAAGGGGGACAGCCAGTCAGCCCCAGCATTTT. Its translation: CAWSVRGTASQPQHF.

The chain uses TRBV7-9 and TRBJ2-1, with D uncertain. This CDR3 region has 17 residues. V lost 1 base and J lost 2, with 15 bases in between. CDR1 and CDR2 from the germline V gene are SEHNR and FQNEAQ (reference sequence). The CDR3 nucleotides are TGTGCCAGCAGCTTAGGTCCCCTCCTAGGCACCTACAATGAGCAGTTCTTC. Amino acid sequence: CASSLGPLLGTYNEQFF.

The chain is built from TRBV30 and TRBJ2-7, with 7 bases that match TRBD1. The CDR3 is 13 amino acids. Looked up from germline, CDR1 is GTSNPN and CDR2 is SVGIG (reference sequence). Trimming took 4 bases from V and 0 from J; bases not matched to a gene: 3. The CDR3 loop reads CAWIGQDSYEQYF. The CDR3 DNA sequence: TGTGCCTGGATCGGACAGGACTCCTACGAGCAGTACTTC.

The genes are TRBV19 and TRBJ1-5; possibly TRBD1 for D (6 bases). Per the germline V gene, CDR1 is LNHDA and CDR2 is SQIVND (reference sequence). V shed 6 bases and J shed 6 bases, with 18 bases lying between them. CDR3 length: 15 amino acids. The CDR3 DNA reads as TGTGCCAGTAGCTCCGGTTTGGGGGCGGGTCAGCCCCAGCATTTT. Its translation: CASSSGLGAGQPQHF.

The rearrangement links TRBV11-1 to TRBJ2-7, with D unclear. Trimming pared 5 bases from V and 5 bases from J, leaving 10 bases between. The CDR3 contains 12 residues. CDR1 and CDR2 from the germline V gene are SGHAT and FQDESV (reference sequence). The CDR3 spells CASSPVGHEQYF. The CDR3 DNA follows: TGTGCCAGCAGCCCGGTGGGCCACGAGCAGTACTTC.

The chain has TRBV28 and TRBJ1-2; TRBD1 is a possible D gene (6 bases). This CDR3 is built from 13 residues. The V and J ends lost 6 bases and 2 bases respectively, with 10 bases between them. Germline V lookup: CDR1 MDHEN, CDR2 SYDVKM. CDR3 DNA: TGTGCCAGCAGCATTGACAGGAACTATGGCTACACCTTC. Amino acid sequence: CASSIDRNYGYTF.

This clone has a handful of counts. V usage is TRBV28 and J usage is TRBJ2-3; 8 bases fit TRBD2. V dropped 5 bases and J dropped 2; count of bases not matched to a gene: 6. CDR3 length equals 15 residues. Germline CDR1 is MDHEN and CDR2 is SYDVKM. The CDR3 spells CASSPGLGYTDTQYF. In nucleotides, the CDR3 is TGTGCCAGCAGTCCGGGACTAGGTTACACAGATACGCAGTATTTT. Complete variable domain (other parts from reference TRBV28 and TRBJ2-3): DVKVTQSSRYLVKRTGEKVFLECVQDMDHENMFWYRQDPGLGLRLIYFSYDVKMKEKGDIPEGYSVSREKKERFSLILESASTNQTSMYLCASSPGLGYTDTQYFGPGTRLTVL.

The chain is built from TRBV12-5 and TRBJ1-5; TRBD1 is a possible D gene (5 bases). V was cut by 6 bases and J by 0 bases, with 24 bases left in between. The CDR3 covers 19 residues. Germline-derived CDR1 and CDR2 are LGHNT and FRNRAP. CDR3 loop: CASGPSRGSLLYSNQPQHF. CDR3 in DNA: TGTGCTAGTGGCCCCTCGCGGGGCAGCCTCCTCTATAGCAATCAGCCCCAGCATTTT.

The chain carries TRBV6-6 and TRBJ1-4; D unresolved. The CDR3 runs 13 residues. In germline, CDR1 is MNHNY, CDR2 SVGAGI (reference sequence). The V end lost 6 bases, the J end lost 8 bases, and 13 bases lay between the germline ends. CDR3 sequence: CASRPSIEEKLFF. Here the CDR3 DNA reads TGTGCCAGCAGACCCTCTATAGAAGAAAAACTGTTTTTT.

CDR3 coding DNA: TGTGCCAGCAGCTCGAAGGGAGCAGATACGCAGTATTTT. Its protein is CASSSKGADTQYF. The gene calls are TRBV7-3 and TRBJ2-3; a possible D gene is TRBD2 (5 bases). This CDR3 is built from 13 residues. Germline V lookup: CDR1 SGHTA, CDR2 FQGTGA. V lost 4 bases and J lost 4, with 9 bases in between.

The gene calls are TRBV27 and TRBJ1-5; tentatively, D is TRBD1 (5 bases). Deletions cut 6 bases from V and 0 bases from J, with 15 bases between. Germline lookup yields CDR1 MNHEY and CDR2 SMNVEV (reference sequence). This CDR3 has 16 residues. In DNA, the CDR3 is TGTGCCAGCAGGATACAGGAGCCCTATAGCAATCAGCCCCAGCATTTT. It codes for CASRIQEPYSNQPQHF.

This clone was found a few times. The chain employs TRBV27 and TRBJ2-1; possibly TRBD2 for D (6 bases). The CDR3 contains 16 residues. V lost 0 bases to trimming and J lost 0 bases, with 9 bases between them. Germline CDR1 MNHEY, CDR2 SMNVEV (reference sequence). Written as DNA, the CDR3 is TGTGCCAGCAGTTTATCGCTAGCGACCTCCTACAATGAGCAGTTCTTC. It specifies CASSLSLATSYNEQFF.

V is TRBV29-1 and J is TRBJ2-7; D not resolved. CDR3 length: 13 residues. V was trimmed by 4 bases and J by 1 base, leaving 11 bases between them. Germline CDR1 reads SQVTM; CDR2 reads ANQGSEA. The CDR3 bases are TGCAGCGTTGCCCTCCAGAAGTCCTACGAGCAGTACTTC. It specifies CSVALQKSYEQYF.

The chain joins TRBV27 to TRBJ2-7; the match to TRBD1 covers 11 bases. The CDR3 runs to 16 residues. CDR1 and CDR2 (germline): MNHEY, SMNVEV (reference sequence). V shed 3 bases, J shed 2 bases, and the junction held 6 bases outside the gene matches. The CDR3 loop is CASSFQPGQGAYEQYF. The CDR3 DNA is TGTGCCAGCAGTTTCCAACCGGGACAGGGGGCCTACGAGCAGTACTTC.

The chain employs TRBV28 and TRBJ2-7; perhaps TRBD2 as D (6 bases). The germline V gene encodes CDR1 MDHEN and CDR2 SYDVKM. The CDR3 extends over 16 amino acids. V was cut by 6 bases and J by 0 bases, with 18 bases left in between. CDR3 residues: CASRPKISGRSYEQYF. The DNA for the CDR3 is TGTGCCAGCAGGCCAAAGATTAGCGGCCGCTCCTACGAGCAGTACTTC.

V gene TRBV5-1 combines with J gene TRBJ2-5; TRBD1 matches 8 bases. This CDR3 region has 13 residues. V lost 7 bases and J lost 3; bases outside the gene matches: 5. Germline V gene lookup returns CDR1 SGHRS and CDR2 YFSETQ. The CDR3 bases are TGCGCCAGCCAACGGGACAGGAAAGAGACCCAGTACTTC. Amino acid sequence: CASQRDRKETQYF. The variable domain in full, with the rest retrieved from reference TRBV5-1 and TRBJ2-5, is KAGVTQTPRYLIKTRGQQVTLSCSPISGHRSVSWYQQTPGQGLQFLFEYFSETQRNKGNFPGRFSGRQFSNSRSEMNVSTLELGDSALYLCASQRDRKETQYFGPGTRLLVL.

The V call is TRBV6-5, the J call TRBJ2-5; 8 nucleotides line up with TRBD2. V gave up 2 bases and J gave up 5 bases; unmatched junction bases: 4. CDR1 is MNHEY, CDR2 SVGAGI, per germline. The CDR3 runs to 14 residues. Here the CDR3 DNA reads TGTGCCAGCAGTTACGGAGCGGGAGTGGAGACCCAGTACTTC. Translated, it gives CASSYGAGVETQYF.

This clone was counted once. CDR3 residues: CASSVVRTGDTEAFF. The CDR3 region has the DNA TGTGCCAGCAGCGTAGTCAGGACAGGGGACACTGAAGCTTTCTTT. The V call is TRBV9, the J call TRBJ1-1; 9 bases agree with TRBD1. V lost 0 bases and J lost 3; bases outside the gene matches: 3. In germline, CDR1 is SGDLS, CDR2 YYNGEE. This CDR3 region has 15 residues. Based on the CDR3 plus reference TRBV9 and TRBJ1-1, the full variable domain is DSGVTQTPKHLITATGQRVTLRCSPRSGDLSVYWYQQSLDQGLQFLIQYYNGEERAKGNILERFSAQQFPDLHSELNLSSLELGDSALYFCASSVVRTGDTEAFFGQGTRLTVV.

The V call is TRBV5-1, the J call TRBJ2-7, with D possibly TRBD2 on 5 matching bases. The V gene lost 0 bases and the J gene lost 0 bases, with 10 bases spanning the gap. The CDR3 is made up of 15 amino acids. Germline V gene data show CDR1 as SGHRS and CDR2 as YFSETQ. The CDR3 DNA follows: TGCGCCAGCAGCTTGGGGTCGGGGAACTCCTACGAGCAGTACTTC. Protein product: CASSLGSGNSYEQYF.